The 4 T cell receptor beta chains below were found in one sample sequenced in a study of cytotoxic CD8 clonotypes in ibrutinib-treated CLL. The protocol was immunoSEQ multiplex PCR, while the TCRdb copy is restricted to in-frame clones and leaves out a portion. The repertoire consists of hundreds of thousands of clones, with roughly 70% occurring once and the leading ten covering 15% to 19%. Sequences were derived from PBMCs, sampled after 24 months of ibrutinib treatment. Receptor source: a human donor with chronic lymphocytic leukemia.

J is TRBJ1-2 and V is TRBV6-1; 9 bases map to TRBD1. Looked up from germline, CDR1 is MNHNS and CDR2 is SASEGT. With 5 bases clipped from V and 8 bases from J, the junction kept 9 bases outside the gene matches. This CDR3 contains 14 residues. Here the CDR3 reads CASSSWDRAGGYTF. Written as DNA, the CDR3 is TGTGCCAGCAGTAGCTGGGACAGGGCGGGAGGCTACACCTTC.

This clone was seen only a few times. V usage is TRBV6-5 and J usage is TRBJ1-2; D remains unclear. Germline V CDR1 and CDR2: MNHEY, SVGAGI. Trimming took off 2 bases at V and 1 base at J, with 5 bases between the two ends. The CDR3 consists of 13 residues. CDR3 sequence (DNA): TGTGCCAGCAGTTACGACGGTAACTATGGCTACACCTTC. Translating it yields CASSYDGNYGYTF.

This clone was picked up a small number of times. The rearrangement links TRBV7-3 to TRBJ2-2; 13 bases map to TRBD2. Per the germline V gene, CDR1 is SGHTA and CDR2 is FQGTGA. This CDR3 is 17 amino acids long. V shed 5 bases and J 4 bases; nucleotides not matched to a gene: 7. The CDR3 region has the DNA TGTGCCAGCAGCCCCCGGACTAGCGGGAGTTTCACCGGGGAGCTGTTTTTT. Translating it yields CASSPRTSGSFTGELFF.

This clone appeared a few times. The chain joins TRBV15 to TRBJ2-7; D not resolved. The germline V gene has CDR1 LNHNV and CDR2 YYDKDF (reference sequence). The germline V and J ends were trimmed by 0 bases and 5 bases, with 8 bases remaining between them. The CDR3 runs 13 residues. CDR3 nucleotide sequence: TGTGCCACCAGCAGAGATGTGCGCGACGAGCAGTACTTC. This gives the protein CATSRDVRDEQYF. The entire variable domain, with the rest obtained from reference TRBV15 and TRBJ2-7, is as follows: DAMVIQNPRYQVTQFGKPVTLSCSQTLNHNVMYWYQQKSSQAPKLLFHYYDKDFNNEADTPDNFQSRRPNTSFCFLDIRSPGLGDTAMYLCATSRDVRDEQYFGPGTRLTVT.